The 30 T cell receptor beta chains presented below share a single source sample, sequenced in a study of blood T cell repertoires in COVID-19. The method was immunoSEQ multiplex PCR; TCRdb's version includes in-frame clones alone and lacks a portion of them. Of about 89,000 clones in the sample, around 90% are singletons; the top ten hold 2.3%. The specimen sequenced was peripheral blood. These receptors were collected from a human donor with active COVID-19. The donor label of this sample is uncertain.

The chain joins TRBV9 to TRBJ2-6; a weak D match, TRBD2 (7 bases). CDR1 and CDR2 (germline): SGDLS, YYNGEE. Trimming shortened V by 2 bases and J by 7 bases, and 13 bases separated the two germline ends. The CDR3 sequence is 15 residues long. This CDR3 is CASSVGGRRANVLTF. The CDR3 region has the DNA TGTGCCAGCAGCGTCGGGGGGCGTAGAGCCAACGTCCTGACTTTC.

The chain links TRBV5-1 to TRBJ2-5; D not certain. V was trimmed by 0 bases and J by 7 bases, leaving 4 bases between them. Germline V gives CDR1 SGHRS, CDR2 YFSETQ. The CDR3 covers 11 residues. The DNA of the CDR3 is TGCGCCAGCAGCTTGGAGCGGACCCAGTACTTC. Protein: CASSLERTQYF.

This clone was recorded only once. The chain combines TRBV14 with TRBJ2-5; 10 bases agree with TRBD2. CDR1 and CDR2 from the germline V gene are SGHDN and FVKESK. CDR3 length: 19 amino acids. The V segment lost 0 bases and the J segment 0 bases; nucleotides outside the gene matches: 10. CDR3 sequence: CASSQDLGASGGYQETQYF. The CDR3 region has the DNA TGTGCCAGCAGCCAAGATCTAGGGGCTAGCGGGGGATACCAAGAGACCCAGTACTTC.

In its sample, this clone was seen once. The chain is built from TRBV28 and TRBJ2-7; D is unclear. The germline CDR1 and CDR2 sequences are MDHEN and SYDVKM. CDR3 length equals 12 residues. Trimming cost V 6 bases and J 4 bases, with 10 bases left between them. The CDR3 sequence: CASSATEYEQYF. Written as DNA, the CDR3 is TGTGCCAGCAGCGCAACAGAATACGAGCAGTACTTC.

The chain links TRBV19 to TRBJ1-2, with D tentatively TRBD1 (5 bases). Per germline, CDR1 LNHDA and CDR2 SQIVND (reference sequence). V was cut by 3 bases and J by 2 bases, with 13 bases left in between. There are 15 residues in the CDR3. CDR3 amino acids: CASSIGRGENYGYTF. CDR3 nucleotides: TGTGCCAGTAGTATCGGGAGGGGAGAAAACTATGGCTACACCTTC.

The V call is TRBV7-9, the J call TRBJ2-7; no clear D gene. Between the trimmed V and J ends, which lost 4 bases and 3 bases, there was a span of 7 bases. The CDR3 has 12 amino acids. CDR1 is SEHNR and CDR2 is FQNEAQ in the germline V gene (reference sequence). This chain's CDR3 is CASSYLNYEQYF. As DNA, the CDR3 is TGTGCCAGCAGCTACTTGAACTACGAGCAGTACTTC.

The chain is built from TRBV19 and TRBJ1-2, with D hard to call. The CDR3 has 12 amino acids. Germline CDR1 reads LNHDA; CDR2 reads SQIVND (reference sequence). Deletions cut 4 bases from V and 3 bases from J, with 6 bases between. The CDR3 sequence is CASSTTYYGYTF. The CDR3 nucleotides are TGTGCCAGTAGTACCACATACTATGGCTACACCTTC.

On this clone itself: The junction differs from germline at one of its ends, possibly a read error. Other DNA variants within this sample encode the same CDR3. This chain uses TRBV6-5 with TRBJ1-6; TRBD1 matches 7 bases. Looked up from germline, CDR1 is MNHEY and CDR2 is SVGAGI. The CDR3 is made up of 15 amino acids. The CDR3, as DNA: TGTGCCAGCAGTTACCAAACAGGGGAGGATTCGCCCCTCCACTTT. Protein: CASSYQTGEDSPLHF.

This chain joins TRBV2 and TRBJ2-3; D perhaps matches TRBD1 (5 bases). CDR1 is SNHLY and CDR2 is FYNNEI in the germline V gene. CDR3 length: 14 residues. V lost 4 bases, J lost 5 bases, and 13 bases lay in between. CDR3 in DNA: TGTGCCAGCAGTGGGGGCCGTCAAGGAGATACGCAGTATTTT. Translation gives CASSGGRQGDTQYF. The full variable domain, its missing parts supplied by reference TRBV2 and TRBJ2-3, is EPEVTQTPSHQVTQMGQEVILRCVPISNHLYFYWYRQILGQKVEFLVSFYNNEISEKSEIFDDQFSVERPDGSNFTLKIRSTKLEDSAMYFCASSGGRQGDTQYFGPGTRLTVL.

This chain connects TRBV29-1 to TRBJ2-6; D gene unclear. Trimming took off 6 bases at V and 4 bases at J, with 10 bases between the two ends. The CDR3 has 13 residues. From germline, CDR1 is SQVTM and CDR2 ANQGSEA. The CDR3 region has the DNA TGCAGCGTGATTCAAGCGGGGGCCAACGTCCTGACTTTC. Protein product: CSVIQAGANVLTF.

CDR3 sequence reads: CASSLGTANYGYTF. CDR3 DNA: TGTGCCAGCAGCTTAGGGACAGCTAACTATGGCTACACCTTC. V usage is TRBV5-4 and J usage is TRBJ1-2; TRBD1 matches at 7 bases. Per the germline V gene, CDR1 is SGHNT and CDR2 is YYREEE (reference sequence). Trimming took 2 bases from V and 0 from J; bases not matched to a gene: 1. The CDR3 consists of 14 residues.

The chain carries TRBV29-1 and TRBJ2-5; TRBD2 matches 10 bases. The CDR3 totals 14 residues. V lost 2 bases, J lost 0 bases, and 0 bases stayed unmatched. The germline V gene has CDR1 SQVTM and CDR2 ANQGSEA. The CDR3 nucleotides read TGCAGCGTTGAAACTAGCGGGGACCAAGAGACCCAGTACTTC. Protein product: CSVETSGDQETQYF.

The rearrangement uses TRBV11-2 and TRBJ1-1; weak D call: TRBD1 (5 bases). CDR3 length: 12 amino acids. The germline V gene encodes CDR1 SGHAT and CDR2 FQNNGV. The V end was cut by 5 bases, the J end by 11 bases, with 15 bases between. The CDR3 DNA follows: TGTGCCAGCAGCGCTGTGGGGGGTAGGGCTTTCTTT. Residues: CASSAVGGRAFF.

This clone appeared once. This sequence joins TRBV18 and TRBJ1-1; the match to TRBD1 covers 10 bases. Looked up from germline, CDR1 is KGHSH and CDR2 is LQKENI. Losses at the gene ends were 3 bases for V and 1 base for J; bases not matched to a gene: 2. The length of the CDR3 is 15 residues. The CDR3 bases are TGTGCCAGCTCACCCGGACAGGGGGGGAACACTGAAGCTTTCTTT. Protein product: CASSPGQGGNTEAFF.

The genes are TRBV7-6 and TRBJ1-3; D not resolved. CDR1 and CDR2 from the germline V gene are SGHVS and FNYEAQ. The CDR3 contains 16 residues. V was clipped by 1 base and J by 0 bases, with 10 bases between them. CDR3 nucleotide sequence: TGTGCCAGCAGCTTAGGTGGAGTGGACTCTGGAAACACCATATATTTT. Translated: CASSLGGVDSGNTIYF.

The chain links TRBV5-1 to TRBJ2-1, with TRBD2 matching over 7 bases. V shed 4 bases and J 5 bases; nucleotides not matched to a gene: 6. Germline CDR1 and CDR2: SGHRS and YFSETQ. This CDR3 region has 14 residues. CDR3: CASSLGLSDNEQFF. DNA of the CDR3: TGCGCCAGCAGCCTGGGACTATCAGACAATGAGCAGTTCTTC.

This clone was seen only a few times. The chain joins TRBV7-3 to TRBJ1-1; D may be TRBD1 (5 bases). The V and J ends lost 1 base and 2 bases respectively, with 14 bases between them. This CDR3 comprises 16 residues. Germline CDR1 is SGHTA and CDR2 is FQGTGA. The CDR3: CASSLNPGRRNTEAFF. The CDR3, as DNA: TGTGCCAGCAGCTTAAATCCAGGGAGGAGAAACACTGAAGCTTTCTTT. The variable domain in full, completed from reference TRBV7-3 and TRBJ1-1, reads GAGVSQTPSNKVTEKGKYVELRCDPISGHTALYWYRQSLGQGPEFLIYFQGTGAADDSGLPNDRFFAVRPEGSVSTLKIQRTERGDSAVYLCASSLNPGRRNTEAFFGQGTRLTVV.

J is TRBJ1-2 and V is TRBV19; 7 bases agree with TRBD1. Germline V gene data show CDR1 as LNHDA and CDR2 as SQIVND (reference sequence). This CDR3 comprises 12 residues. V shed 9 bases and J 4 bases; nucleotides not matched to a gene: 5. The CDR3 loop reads CASRDSLYGYTF. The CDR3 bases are TGTGCCAGCCGGGACAGCCTCTATGGCTACACCTTC. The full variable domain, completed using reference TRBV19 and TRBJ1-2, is DGGITQSPKYLFRKEGQNVTLSCEQNLNHDAMYWYRQDPGQGLRLIYYSQIVNDFQKGDIAEGYSVSREKKESFPLTVTSAQKNPTAFYLCASRDSLYGYTFGSGTRLTVV.

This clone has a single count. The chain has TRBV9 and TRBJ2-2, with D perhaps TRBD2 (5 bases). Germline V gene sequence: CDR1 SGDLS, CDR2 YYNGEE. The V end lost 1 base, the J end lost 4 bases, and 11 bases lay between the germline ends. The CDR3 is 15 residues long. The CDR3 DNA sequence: TGTGCCAGCAGCGTATTTGTAGGGAGCACCGGGGAGCTGTTTTTT. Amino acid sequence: CASSVFVGSTGELFF.

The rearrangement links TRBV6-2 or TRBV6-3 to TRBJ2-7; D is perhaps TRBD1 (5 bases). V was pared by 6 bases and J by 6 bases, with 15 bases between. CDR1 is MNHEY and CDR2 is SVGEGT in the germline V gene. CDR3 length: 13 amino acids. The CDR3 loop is CASRYTQETEQYF. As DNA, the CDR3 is TGTGCCAGCAGATACACACAGGAAACCGAGCAGTACTTC.

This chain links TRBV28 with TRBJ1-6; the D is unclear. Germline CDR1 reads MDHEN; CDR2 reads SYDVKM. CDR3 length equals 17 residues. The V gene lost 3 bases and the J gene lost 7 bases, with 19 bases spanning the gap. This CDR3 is CASSFLRRLELNSPLHF. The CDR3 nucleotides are TGTGCCAGCAGTTTCCTTCGGCGGCTCGAGTTGAATTCACCCCTCCACTTT.

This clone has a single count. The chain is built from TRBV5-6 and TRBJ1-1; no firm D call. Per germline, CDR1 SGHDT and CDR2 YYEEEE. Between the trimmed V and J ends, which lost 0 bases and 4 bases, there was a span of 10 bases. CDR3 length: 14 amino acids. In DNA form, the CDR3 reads TGTGCCAGCAGCTTGGTCTCCGTAGTCACTGAAGCTTTCTTT. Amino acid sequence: CASSLVSVVTEAFF.

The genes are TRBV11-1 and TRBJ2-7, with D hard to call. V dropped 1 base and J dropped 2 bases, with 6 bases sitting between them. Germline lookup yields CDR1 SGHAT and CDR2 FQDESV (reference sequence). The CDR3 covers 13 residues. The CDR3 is CASSLGWPYEQYF. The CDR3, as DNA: TGTGCCAGCAGCTTAGGATGGCCCTACGAGCAGTACTTC.

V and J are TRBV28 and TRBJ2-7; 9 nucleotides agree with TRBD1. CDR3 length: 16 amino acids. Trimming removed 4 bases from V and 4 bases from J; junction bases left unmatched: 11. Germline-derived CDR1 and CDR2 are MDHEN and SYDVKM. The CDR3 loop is CASSSTGGGRPYEQYF. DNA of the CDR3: TGTGCCAGCAGTTCCACAGGGGGCGGTCGCCCGTACGAGCAGTACTTC.

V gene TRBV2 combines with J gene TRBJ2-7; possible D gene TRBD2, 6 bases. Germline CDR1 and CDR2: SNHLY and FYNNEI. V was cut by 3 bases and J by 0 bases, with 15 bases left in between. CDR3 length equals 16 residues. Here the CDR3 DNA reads TGTGCCAGCAGTGATCGGACTGTCGGGGGCTCCTACGAGCAGTACTTC. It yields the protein CASSDRTVGGSYEQYF.

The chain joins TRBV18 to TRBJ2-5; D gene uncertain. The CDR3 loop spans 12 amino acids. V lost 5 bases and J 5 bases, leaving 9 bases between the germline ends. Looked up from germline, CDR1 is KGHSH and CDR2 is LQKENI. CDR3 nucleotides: TGTGCCAGCTCAGAGGTCTGGGAGACCCAGTACTTC. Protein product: CASSEVWETQYF.

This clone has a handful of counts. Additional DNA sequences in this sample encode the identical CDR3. The CDR3 reads CASSPRGGPLAGNTIYF. CDR3 nucleotide sequence: TGCGCCAGCAGCCCCCGGGGGGGGCCTCTCGCTGGAAACACCATATATTTT. The genes are TRBV4-3 and TRBJ1-3; a weak D match, TRBD1 (6 bases). CDR1 LGHNA and CDR2 YSLEER come from the germline V gene. The CDR3 consists of 17 residues. Trimming pared 4 bases from V and 2 bases from J, leaving 18 bases between.

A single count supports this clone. Here the CDR3 DNA reads TGTGCCAGCAGCCGACTAGCGGCAAACACCGGGGAGCTGTTTTTT. Its protein is CASSRLAANTGELFF. The rearrangement uses TRBV2 and TRBJ2-2; 9 bases line up with TRBD2. Unmatched junction bases numbered 4, after V lost 6 bases and J lost 2 bases. Per the germline V gene, CDR1 is SNHLY and CDR2 is FYNNEI. The CDR3 is 15 residues long.

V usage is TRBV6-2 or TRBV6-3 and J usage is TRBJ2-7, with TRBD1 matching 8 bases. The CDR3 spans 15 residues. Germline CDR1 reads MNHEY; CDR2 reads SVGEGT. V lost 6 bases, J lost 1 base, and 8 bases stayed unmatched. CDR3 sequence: CASSTDRGASYEQYF. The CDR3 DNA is TGTGCCAGCAGCACCGACAGGGGCGCGTCCTACGAGCAGTACTTC.

This CDR3 reads CASSQDREVEQFF. Written as DNA, the CDR3 is TGTGCCAGCAGCCAAGACCGCGAAGTTGAGCAGTTCTTC. This chain joins TRBV3-1 (or the pseudogene TRBV3-2) and TRBJ2-1, with D unclear. CDR1 and CDR2 from the germline V gene are LGHDT and YNNKEL (reference sequence). V gave up 0 bases and J gave up 9 bases, with 9 bases separating them. The CDR3 loop spans 13 amino acids.